Listed below are T cell receptor beta chains from one sample, sequenced in a study of graft-versus-host responses after intestinal transplantation. The data were produced by immunoSEQ multiplex PCR, yet TCRdb's version contains in-frame clones alone and is incomplete. Here the sample spans 15,000 to 20,000 clones, roughly 33% being singletons. Sequences were derived from alloreactive CD4+ T cells from a mixed lymphocyte reaction culture, sampled before transplantation. The source is a human patient who was an organ donor for intestinal transplantation. CDR3s include the opening cysteine and the closing phenylalanine or tryptophan. The D gene is left open where the match is weak. A clone size is listed for some rows: how often the clone was seen (once, few, many), or a class if it is expanded.

D: .; V: TRBV5-6; J: TRBJ2-2; size: .; CDR3: CASSAGTITGELFF; DNA: TGTGCCAGCAGCGCCGGGACAATTACCGGGGAGCTGTTTTTT
D: .; V: TRBV6-5; J: TRBJ2-3; size: few; CDR3: CASSAGDTQYF; DNA: TGTGCCAGCAGCGCGGGAGATACGCAGTATTTT
D: TRBD2; V: TRBV7-2; J: TRBJ2-7; size: few; CDR3: CASSTGGGTYEQYF; DNA: TGTGCCAGCAGCACGGGAGGGGGGACCTACGAGCAGTACTTC
D: TRBD1; V: TRBV7-8; J: TRBJ2-3; size: .; CDR3: CASSIRGFGADTQYF; DNA: TGTGCCAGCAGCATCAGGGGGTTTGGGGCAGATACGCAGTATTTT
D: .; V: TRBV7-9; J: TRBJ1-3; size: .; CDR3: CASSLVGGSGNTIYF; DNA: TGTGCCAGCAGCTTAGTCGGAGGCTCTGGAAACACCATATATTTT
D: .; V: TRBV1; J: TRBJ2-3; size: few; CDR3: CTSSQEASGRAFFTDTQYF; DNA: TGCACCAGCAGCCAAGAGGCCAGCGGGAGGGCCTTTTTCACAGATACGCAGTATTTT
D: TRBD2; V: TRBV10-1; J: TRBJ2-1; size: medium-sized; CDR3: CASTLIAGGDNEQFF; DNA: TGCGCCAGCACCCTCATTGCGGGAGGTGACAATGAGCAGTTCTTC
D: TRBD2; V: TRBV7-9; J: TRBJ2-2; size: .; CDR3: CASSAASGRVGELFF; DNA: TGTGCCAGCAGCGCCGCTAGCGGGAGAGTCGGGGAGCTGTTTTTT
D: TRBD2; V: TRBV5-4; J: TRBJ2-3; size: .; CDR3: CASSYLAGGDTQYF; DNA: TGTGCCAGCAGCTACCTAGCGGGAGGAGATACGCAGTATTTT
D: .; V: TRBV4-3; J: TRBJ1-2; size: .; CDR3: CASSQDALINYGYTF; DNA: TGCGCCAGCAGCCAAGACGCCCTGATCAACTATGGCTACACCTTC
D: .; V: TRBV30; J: TRBJ1-1; size: few; CDR3: CAWSWQEGTEAFF; DNA: TGTGCCTGGAGTTGGCAGGAGGGCACTGAAGCTTTCTTT
D: TRBD2; V: TRBV7-2; J: TRBJ2-2; size: .; CDR3: CASSLVAGVAGELFF; DNA: TGTGCCAGCAGCTTAGTAGCGGGAGTTGCCGGGGAGCTGTTTTTT
D: .; V: TRBV7-2; J: TRBJ2-7; size: .; CDR3: CASSFSRAYEQYF; DNA: TGTGCCAGCAGCTTCAGCAGGGCCTACGAGCAGTACTTC
D: .; V: TRBV28; J: TRBJ2-7; size: medium-sized; CDR3: CASSMSTPHEQYF; DNA: TGTGCCAGCAGTATGTCCACGCCCCACGAGCAGTACTTC
D: .; V: TRBV9; J: TRBJ2-5; size: few; CDR3: CASSGASKETQYF; DNA: TGTGCCAGCAGCGGGGCTAGCAAAGAGACCCAGTACTTC
D: .; V: TRBV6-6; J: TRBJ1-1; size: few; CDR3: CASSYWGKAEAFF; DNA: TGTGCCAGCAGTTACTGGGGTAAGGCTGAAGCTTTCTTT
D: .; V: TRBV9; J: TRBJ2-3; size: few; CDR3: CASTQRGTTDTQYF; DNA: TGTGCCAGCACCCAGAGGGGTACCACAGATACGCAGTATTTT
D: .; V: TRBV7-9; J: TRBJ2-7; size: once; CDR3: CASSLTGYEQYF; DNA: TGTGCCAGCAGCTTGACAGGCTACGAGCAGTACTTC
D: TRBD2; V: TRBV5-1; J: TRBJ2-3; size: .; CDR3: CASSLPGLASTDTQYF; DNA: TGCGCCAGCAGCTTGCCTGGACTAGCGAGCACAGATACGCAGTATTTT
D: .; V: TRBV6-5; J: TRBJ1-2; size: few; CDR3: CASSEANYGYTF; DNA: TGTGCCAGCAGTGAAGCAAACTATGGCTACACCTTC
D: .; V: TRBV7-9; J: TRBJ2-2; size: .; CDR3: CASRVGLDTGELFF; DNA: TGTGCCAGCAGGGTAGGACTGGACACCGGGGAGCTGTTTTTT
D: .; V: TRBV19; J: TRBJ1-1; size: .; CDR3: CASSRYPPGSYFANTEAFF; DNA: TGTGCCAGTAGTAGGTATCCCCCCGGGTCCTATTTCGCGAACACTGAAGCTTTCTTT
D: .; V: TRBV7-2; J: TRBJ2-2; size: .; CDR3: CASSLVGHTGELFF; DNA: TGTGCCAGCAGCTTAGTGGGGCACACCGGGGAGCTGTTTTTT
D: .; V: TRBV30; J: TRBJ2-5; size: .; CDR3: CACHKSSGTQYF; DNA: TGTGCCTGCCATAAGTCGTCAGGGACCCAGTACTTC
D: .; V: TRBV27; J: TRBJ2-7; size: few; CDR3: CASSLFYRAEQYF; DNA: TGTGCCAGCAGTTTATTCTACAGGGCCGAGCAGTACTTC